The 21 T cell receptor beta chains below were found in one sample sequenced in a study of OX40 agonist ivuxolimab in advanced cancers. Assay: immunoSEQ multiplex PCR; the TCRdb copy retains only in-frame clones and omits some. The table lists approximately 87,000 clones, about 90% of them singletons. Source: CD4+ or CD8+ T cells sorted from blood, taken in a trial of the OX40 agonist ivuxolimab. The receptor set was obtained from an adult with an advanced solid tumor such as melanoma, head and neck, liver or kidney cancer.

The V and J genes are TRBV28 and TRBJ1-4; the D is unclear. CDR3 length equals 12 residues. Germline values: CDR1 MDHEN, CDR2 SYDVKM. The V end was cut by 6 bases, the J end by 5 bases, with 7 bases between. The CDR3 region is CASSTRNEKLFF. The DNA for the CDR3 is TGTGCCAGCAGCACTAGAAATGAAAAACTGTTTTTT.

The CDR3 DNA is TGTGCCAGCAGTTCGCGGGGGAGGTCAAGTGGGGCCTACGAGCAGTACTTC. Amino acid sequence: CASSSRGRSSGAYEQYF. V usage is TRBV27 and J usage is TRBJ2-7; 7 nucleotides line up with TRBD2. There are 17 residues in the CDR3. Per germline, CDR1 MNHEY and CDR2 SMNVEV (reference sequence). V shed 4 bases and J 2 bases; nucleotides not matched to a gene: 14.

V usage is TRBV6-6 and J usage is TRBJ2-1; either TRBD1 or TRBD2 may fit D (6 bases each). The CDR3 has 14 amino acids. Trimming took 6 bases from V and 4 from J, leaving 13 bases between them. Looked up from germline, CDR1 is MNHNY and CDR2 is SVGAGI (reference sequence). The CDR3 region is CASSPGAGYNEQFF. The CDR3 coding sequence is TGTGCCAGCAGCCCGGGGGCTGGGTACAATGAGCAGTTCTTC.

The chain is built from TRBV2 and TRBJ2-7; D not resolved. With 7 bases removed from V and 4 bases from J, the gap between germline ends came to 8 bases. The CDR3 is 11 residues long. CDR1 is SNHLY, CDR2 FYNNEI, per germline. The CDR3 spells CASKPEYEQYF. CDR3 nucleotide sequence: TGTGCCAGCAAACCAGAATACGAGCAGTACTTC.

This clone was seen just once. The V and J genes are TRBV28 and TRBJ2-3, with TRBD2 identical over 11 bases. Unmatched junction bases numbered 24, after V lost 6 bases and J lost 10 bases. The CDR3 has 19 residues. Germline-derived CDR1 and CDR2 are MDHEN and SYDVKM. CDR3 residues: CASSPGTSGNAPHRYAQYF. CDR3 coding DNA: TGTGCCAGCAGCCCCGGGACTAGCGGAAACGCACCCCACAGATACGCGCAGTATTTT.

This clone was found once. The same CDR3 can be traced to other DNA sequences in this sample. This rearrangement joins TRBV10-3 to TRBJ2-7; 9 nucleotides agree with TRBD2. CDR3 size: 16 residues. Looked up from germline, CDR1 is ENHRY and CDR2 is SYGVKD. With V trimmed by 6 bases and J by 7 bases, 16 bases remained unmatched. The CDR3 region is CAIRLPGPAGGYEQYF. CDR3 sequence (DNA): TGTGCCATCAGGCTTCCGGGACCGGCGGGAGGGTATGAGCAGTACTTC.

This clone appeared once. The gene calls are TRBV19 and TRBJ1-4, with 11 bases matching TRBD1. The germline CDR1 and CDR2 sequences are LNHDA and SQIVND (reference sequence). V lost 5 bases, J lost 5 bases, and 1 base stayed unmatched. CDR3 length: 14 amino acids. CDR3 loop: CASSRDRGNEKLFF. CDR3 sequence (DNA): TGTGCCAGTAGTCGGGACAGGGGGAATGAAAAACTGTTTTTT.

This sequence joins TRBV30 and TRBJ1-2, with 7 bases identical to TRBD1. Germline V gene sequence: CDR1 GTSNPN, CDR2 SVGIG (reference sequence). This CDR3 region has 14 residues. Unmatched junction bases numbered 5, after V lost 3 bases and J lost 1 base. CDR3 bases: TGTGCCTGGAGCAGGGACAGATTTAACTATGGCTACACCTTC. Amino acids: CAWSRDRFNYGYTF.

The rearrangement uses TRBV11-2 and TRBJ2-1, with 9 bases lining up with TRBD2. The CDR3 loop spans 15 amino acids. V was pared by 5 bases and J by 9 bases, with 11 bases of the junction left unmatched. Germline values: CDR1 SGHAT, CDR2 FQNNGV. The CDR3 DNA sequence: TGTGCCAGCAGCATCCTAGCGGGGAGGGAGGGTGAGCAGTTCTTC. Encoded protein: CASSILAGREGEQFF.

The chain has TRBV19 and TRBJ2-1; the D gene is possibly TRBD1 (6 bases). CDR1 LNHDA and CDR2 SQIVND come from the germline V gene (reference sequence). The CDR3 runs to 11 residues. V lost 8 bases to trimming and J lost 10 bases, with 12 bases between them. The DNA of the CDR3 is TGTGCCAGTCGAACAGGGCAGGAGCAGTTCTTC. Its translation: CASRTGQEQFF.

The J gene is TRBJ2-5, the V gene TRBV4-1, with TRBD1 identical over 8 bases. This CDR3 spans 14 amino acids. Germline V lookup: CDR1 MGHRA, CDR2 YSYEKL. J lost 5 bases, V lost 2 bases, and 4 bases had no gene match. CDR3 in amino acids: CASSQRQGAETQYF. The CDR3 DNA reads TGCGCCAGCAGCCAAAGGCAGGGGGCCGAGACCCAGTACTTC.

The rearrangement uses TRBV30 and TRBJ1-4; D perhaps matches TRBD1 (6 bases). The V end was cut by 0 bases, the J end by 4 bases, with 12 bases between. Germline V gene lookup returns CDR1 GTSNPN and CDR2 SVGIG (reference sequence). The CDR3 length is 15 residues. The CDR3 DNA sequence: TGTGCCTGGAGTGTATTGGGCAGGGGTAATGAAAAACTGTTTTTT. This codes for CAWSVLGRGNEKLFF. The full variable domain, in which reference TRBV30 and TRBJ1-4 provide the parts outside the CDR3, is SQTIHQWPATLVQPVGSPLSLECTVEGTSNPNLYWYRQAAGRGLQLLFYSVGIGQISSEVPQNLSASRPQDRQFILSSKKLLLSDSGFYLCAWSVLGRGNEKLFFGSGTQLSVL.

The gene calls are TRBV6-1 and TRBJ2-3; D is undetermined. Trimming shortened V by 1 base and J by 6 bases, and 5 bases separated the two germline ends. Per germline, CDR1 MNHNS and CDR2 SASEGT. This CDR3 comprises 12 residues. The CDR3 is CASSEGWDTQYF. CDR3 sequence (DNA): TGTGCCAGCAGTGAAGGCTGGGATACGCAGTATTTT.

This clone showed up just once. The rearrangement links TRBV6-1 to TRBJ2-7; tentatively, D is TRBD1 or TRBD2 (5 bases each). Germline CDR1 reads MNHNS; CDR2 reads SASEGT. The CDR3 totals 13 residues. The V end lost 8 bases, the J end lost 3 bases, and 14 bases lay between the germline ends. For the CDR3, the DNA is TGTGCCAGCGTCCGGGACGGGTTCTACGAGCAGTACTTC. As protein: CASVRDGFYEQYF.

The J gene is TRBJ2-3, the V gene TRBV11-2; D is unresolved. Trimming took 5 bases from V and 0 from J, leaving 12 bases between them. The germline V gene encodes CDR1 SGHAT and CDR2 FQNNGV. The CDR3 is 15 amino acids. CDR3 nucleotides: TGTGCCAGCAGCCTCGACGGAAAGAGCACAGATACGCAGTATTTT. Amino acid sequence: CASSLDGKSTDTQYF.

The V call is TRBV27, the J call TRBJ2-7; perhaps TRBD2 as D (5 bases). The CDR3 covers 13 residues. CDR1 is MNHEY and CDR2 is SMNVEV in the germline V gene (reference sequence). The V and J ends lost 5 bases and 2 bases respectively, with 10 bases between them. The CDR3 is CASSPRGTYEQYF. For the CDR3, the DNA is TGTGCCAGCAGTCCCCGGGGTACCTACGAGCAGTACTTC.

This chain connects TRBV11-3 to TRBJ2-2, with D hard to call. The CDR3 spans 12 residues. V was shortened by 3 bases and J by 2 bases, with 1 base between the two germline ends. Per the germline V gene, CDR1 is SGHNT and CDR2 is YENEEA. The CDR3 sequence is CASSFNTGELFF. In nucleotides, the CDR3 is TGTGCCAGCAGCTTCAACACCGGGGAGCTGTTTTTT.

This chain uses TRBV15 with TRBJ1-3; no clear D gene. Germline V lookup: CDR1 LNHNV, CDR2 YYDKDF (reference sequence). The CDR3 contains 13 residues. V was trimmed by 0 bases and J by 1 base, leaving 1 base between them. The CDR3 DNA reads as TGTGCCACCAGCAGAGATTCTGGAAACACCATATATTTT. Protein product: CATSRDSGNTIYF.

This clone came up a few times. This chain connects TRBV18 to TRBJ2-1; 10 nucleotides align to TRBD2. From germline, CDR1 is KGHSH and CDR2 LQKENI. This CDR3 is built from 15 residues. The V segment lost 3 bases and the J segment 7 bases; nucleotides outside the gene matches: 6. CDR3 region: CASSPPGTSENEQFF. CDR3 nucleotides: TGTGCCAGCTCACCTCCCGGGACTAGCGAAAATGAGCAGTTCTTC.

This chain joins TRBV6-1 and TRBJ1-2; perhaps TRBD1 as D (6 bases). This CDR3 region has 13 residues. CDR1 and CDR2 from the germline V gene are MNHNS and SASEGT. V was clipped by 2 bases and J by 7 bases, with 11 bases between them. CDR3 region: CASSETGNLGYTF. The CDR3 nucleotides read TGTGCCAGCAGTGAAACAGGGAATCTTGGCTACACCTTC.

This chain links TRBV2 with TRBJ1-1, with D possibly being TRBD1 (5 bases). CDR3 length equals 13 residues. CDR1 and CDR2 from the germline V gene are SNHLY and FYNNEI. The V end was cut by 6 bases, the J end by 1 base, with 9 bases between. The DNA of the CDR3 is TGTGCCAGCAGCGGAGACAGGAACACTGAAGCTTTCTTT. The encoded protein is CASSGDRNTEAFF.